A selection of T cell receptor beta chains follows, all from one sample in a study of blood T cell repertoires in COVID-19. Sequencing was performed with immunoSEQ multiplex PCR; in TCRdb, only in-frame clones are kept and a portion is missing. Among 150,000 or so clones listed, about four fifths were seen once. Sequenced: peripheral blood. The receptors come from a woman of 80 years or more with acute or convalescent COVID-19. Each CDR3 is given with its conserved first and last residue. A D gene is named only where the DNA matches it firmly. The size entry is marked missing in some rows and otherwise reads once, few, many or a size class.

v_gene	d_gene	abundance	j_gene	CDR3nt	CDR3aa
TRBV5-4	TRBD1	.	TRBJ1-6	TGTGCCAGCACCCGAACGCAGGGGGACAATTCACCCCTCCACTTT	CASTRTQGDNSPLHF
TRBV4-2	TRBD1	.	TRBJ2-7	TGTGCCAGCAGCCAAGATCTTTCTCAGGGGGCCTACGAGCAGTACTTC	CASSQDLSQGAYEQYF
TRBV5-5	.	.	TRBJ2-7	TGTGCCAGCAGACAGATGGGGACAAACGAGCAGTACTTC	CASRQMGTNEQYF
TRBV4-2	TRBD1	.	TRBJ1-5	TGTGCCAGCAGCCAAGGACAGGGTGACAATCAGCCCCAGCATTTT	CASSQGQGDNQPQHF
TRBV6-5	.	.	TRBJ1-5	TGTGCCAGCCGCGGGGGGGGGAATCAGCCCCAGCATTTT	CASRGGGNQPQHF
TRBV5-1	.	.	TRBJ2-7	TGCGCCAGCAGCCGACAGGTTGGTGACGAGCAGTACTTC	CASSRQVGDEQYF
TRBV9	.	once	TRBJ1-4	TGTGCCAGCAGCGCTGAACCCGCGAGGGCGTGGGAAAAACTGTTTTTT	CASSAEPARAWEKLFF
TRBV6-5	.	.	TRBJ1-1	TGTGCCAGCAGTTACCTAGTGGACACTGAAGCTTTCTTT	CASSYLVDTEAFF
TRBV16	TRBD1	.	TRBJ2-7	TGTGCCAGCAGCCACAACTCCGGGACAGGGGTTTACGAGCAGTACTTC	CASSHNSGTGVYEQYF
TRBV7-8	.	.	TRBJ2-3	TGTGCCAGCAGCTTAGACACGATACAGGGCTGGGGGACAGATACGCAGTATTTT	CASSLDTIQGWGTDTQYF
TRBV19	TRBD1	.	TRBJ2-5	TGTGCCAGTAGTCTGGACAGGGGAGAGACCCAGTACTTC	CASSLDRGETQYF
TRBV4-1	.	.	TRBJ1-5	TGCGCCAGCAGCCAACCGACAGTTCGCAATCAGCCCCAGCATTTT	CASSQPTVRNQPQHF
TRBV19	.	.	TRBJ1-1	TGTGCCAGTAGTATAGCAGGGCGGAACACTGAAGCTTTCTTT	CASSIAGRNTEAFF
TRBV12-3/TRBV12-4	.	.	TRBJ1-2	TGTGCCAGCAGTTTGAACAGGGCCTCTACCACCTTC	CASSLNRASTTF
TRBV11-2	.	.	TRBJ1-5	TGTGCCAGCAGCTTACAGGTCTTCAATCAGCCCCAGCATTTT	CASSLQVFNQPQHF
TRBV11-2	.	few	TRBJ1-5	TGTGCCAGCAGCTTAGATCTCTCTCGGCCCCAGCATTTT	CASSLDLSRPQHF
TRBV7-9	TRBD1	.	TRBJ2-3	TGTGCCAGCAGCTTAGGAACAGGGGTCACAGATACGCAGTATTTT	CASSLGTGVTDTQYF
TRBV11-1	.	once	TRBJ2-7	TGTGCCAGCAGCTTAGAACGAGGGGGCTCCTACGAGCAGTACTTC	CASSLERGGSYEQYF
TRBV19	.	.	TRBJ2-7	TGTGCCAGTAGTATCCGGGACACCGAGCAGTACTTC	CASSIRDTEQYF
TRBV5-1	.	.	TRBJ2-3	TGCGCCAGCAGCAAGGCGACAGGTGGGGGCACAGATACGCAGTATTTT	CASSKATGGGTDTQYF
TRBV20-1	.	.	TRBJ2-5	TGCAGTGTTTCCGCCGGGCGGGTCCAGTACTTC	CSVSAGRVQYF
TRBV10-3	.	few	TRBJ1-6	TGTGCCACCCAGGGTGGCGATTCACCCCTCCACTTT	CATQGGDSPLHF
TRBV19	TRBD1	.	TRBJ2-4	TGTGCCAGTAGTATAGTGGCGACAGGGACGAGAAACATTCAGTACTTC	CASSIVATGTRNIQYF
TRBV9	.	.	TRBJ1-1	TGTGCCAGCAGCGTAAAAGGGGCAAGCACTGAAGCTTTCTTT	CASSVKGASTEAFF
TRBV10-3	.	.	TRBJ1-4	TGTGCCATCAGTGAGTCCGGCCAGCGGTTAGGTGAAAAACTGTTTTTT	CAISESGQRLGEKLFF
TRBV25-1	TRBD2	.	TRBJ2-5	TGTGCCAGCAGTGAAGTACGGGGGGACCAAGAGACCCAGTACTTC	CASSEVRGDQETQYF
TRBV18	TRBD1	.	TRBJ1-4	TGTGCCAGCTCAAGTGGACAGGTGGGAAAACTGTTTTTT	CASSSGQVGKLFF
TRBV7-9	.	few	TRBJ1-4	TGTGCCAGCAGCTTCTATGGAGGAGCCCCAGGAGAAAAACTGTTTTTT	CASSFYGGAPGEKLFF
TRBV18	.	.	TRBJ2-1	TGTGCCAGCTCACGGGAAAAGCAACAGGGTCGGCAGTTCTTC	CASSREKQQGRQFF
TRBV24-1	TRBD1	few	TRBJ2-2	TGTGCCACCAGTGACTCCCGGACAGGGGGGAACACCGGGGAGCTGTTTTTT	CATSDSRTGGNTGELFF
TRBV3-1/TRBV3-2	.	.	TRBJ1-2	TGTGCCAGCAGCTCCCGTGCCCTGGAGGGGAACTATGGCTACACCTTC	CASSSRALEGNYGYTF
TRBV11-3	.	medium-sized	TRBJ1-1	TGTGCCAGCAGCTTACCGGGAATGAACACTGAAGCTTTCTTT	CASSLPGMNTEAFF
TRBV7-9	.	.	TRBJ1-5	TGTGCCAGCAGCTGGGGGCGATCGGACAATCAGCCCCAGCATTTT	CASSWGRSDNQPQHF
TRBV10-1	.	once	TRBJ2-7	TGCGCCAGCAGTGGAATAGGGGACAAGGGATACGAGCAGTACTTC	CASSGIGDKGYEQYF
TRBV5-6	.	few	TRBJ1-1	TGTGCCAGCAGCGGGAGGGGAGTACAGGGAAATTATTTCACTGAAGCTTTCTTT	CASSGRGVQGNYFTEAFF
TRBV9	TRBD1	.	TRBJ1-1	TGTGCCAGCAGCACACCACAGGGGGTGAACACTGAAGCTTTCTTT	CASSTPQGVNTEAFF
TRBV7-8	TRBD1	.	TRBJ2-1	TGTGCCAGCAGCGCCACAGGGGGCTCTGTAAATGAGCAGTTCTTC	CASSATGGSVNEQFF
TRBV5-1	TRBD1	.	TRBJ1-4	TGCGCCAGCAGCCAGGGACAGGGAAGGGGGAGTGAAAAACTGTTTTTT	CASSQGQGRGSEKLFF
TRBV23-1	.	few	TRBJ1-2	TGCGCCAGTCAGCAGGGCAGGGGCTACACCTTC	CASQQGRGYTF
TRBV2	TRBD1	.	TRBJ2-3	TGTGCCAGCAGTAGATGGGACAGTTTCACAGATACGCAGTATTTT	CASSRWDSFTDTQYF
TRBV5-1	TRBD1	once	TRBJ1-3	TGCGCCAGCAGGGAACAGGGGGCCCTAGGAAACACCATATATTTT	CASREQGALGNTIYF
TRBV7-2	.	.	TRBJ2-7	TGTGCCAGCGGGACTCCGACAGGGTTCCACGAGCAGTACTTC	CASGTPTGFHEQYF
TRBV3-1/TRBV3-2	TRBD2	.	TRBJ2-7	TGTGCCAGCAGCCTCGGGACTAAAGCCTACGAGCAGTACTTC	CASSLGTKAYEQYF
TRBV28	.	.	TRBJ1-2	TGTGCCAGCAGTTTACCAGGGAACTATGGCTACACCTTC	CASSLPGNYGYTF
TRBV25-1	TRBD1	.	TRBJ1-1	TGTGCCAGCAGACGAATAGGGACAGTGAACACTGAAGCTTTCTTT	CASRRIGTVNTEAFF
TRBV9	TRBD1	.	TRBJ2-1	TGTGCCAGCAGCCTAGGGGGCTCATACAATGAGCAGTTCTTC	CASSLGGSYNEQFF
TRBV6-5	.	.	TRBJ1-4	TGTGCCAGCAGTCGACAGCTAGGACGTGAAAAACTGTTTTTT	CASSRQLGREKLFF
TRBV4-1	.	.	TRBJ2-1	TGCGCCAGCAGCCAGATCGATCCGGGGTTAAATGAGCAGTTCTTC	CASSQIDPGLNEQFF
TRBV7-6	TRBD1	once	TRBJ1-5	TGTGCCAGCAGCTTGACAGGGGTAGGGGATCAGCCCCAGCATTTT	CASSLTGVGDQPQHF